What follows is one T cell receptor (beta chain) and its context. Its target is unknown. Given a much more abundant clone one base away, this may be a read error. As to time point: pre-sensitization, week 0. The sample's treatment: therapeutic diphenylcyclopropenone sensitization with weekly scalp DPC. The data stem from a study of human T cells and chemical hapten exposure. Unique molecular identifiers were linked by the library to individual cDNA molecules. TCRdb analysed the RACE reads with MiXCR anew, one entry per CDR3 protein. The data contain around 330,000 distinct CDR3 sequences, around 5.5% of them seen just once; the ten biggest clones take up more than 8%. This CDR3 has 16 amino acids. Trimming took 4 bases from V and 0 from J; bases not matched to a gene: 9. Germline V gene sequence: CDR1 MDHEN, CDR2 SYDVKM. Study outcomes and limitations: More PT1 expanded TCRs went with higher patch test scores. The study found expanded TCRs formed significantly more large CDR3 similarity clusters than controls.

The chain carries TRBV28 and TRBJ2-7; 7 positions agree with TRBD1. The receptor was isolated from a woman aged 18-30 years with alopecia areata. Some clones in this sample may be carry-over from other donors' samples. This material consisted of whole blood, taken in connection with sensitization to the hapten diphenylcyclopropenone (DPC). The CDR3 nucleotides read TGTGCCAGCAGTTCATCGACAGGGCCCGACTCCTACGAGCAGTACTTC. This translates into CASSSSTGPDSYEQYF.